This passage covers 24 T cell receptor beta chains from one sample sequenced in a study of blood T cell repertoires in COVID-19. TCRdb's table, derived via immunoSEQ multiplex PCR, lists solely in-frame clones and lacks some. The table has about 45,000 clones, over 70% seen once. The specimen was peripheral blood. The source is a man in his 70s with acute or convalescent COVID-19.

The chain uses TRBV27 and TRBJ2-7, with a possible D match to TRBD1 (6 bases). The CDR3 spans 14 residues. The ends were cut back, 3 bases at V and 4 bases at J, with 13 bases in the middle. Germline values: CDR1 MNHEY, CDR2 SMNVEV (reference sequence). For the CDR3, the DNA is TGTGCCAGCAGTTTCGGGGACAAACCTTACGAGCAGTACTTC. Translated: CASSFGDKPYEQYF.

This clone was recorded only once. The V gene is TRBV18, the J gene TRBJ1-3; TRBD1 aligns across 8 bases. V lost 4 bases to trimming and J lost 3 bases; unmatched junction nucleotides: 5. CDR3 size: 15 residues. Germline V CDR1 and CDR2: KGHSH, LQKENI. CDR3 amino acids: CASSQGQGSGNTIYF. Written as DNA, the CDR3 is TGTGCCAGCTCACAAGGACAGGGAAGTGGAAACACCATATATTTT.

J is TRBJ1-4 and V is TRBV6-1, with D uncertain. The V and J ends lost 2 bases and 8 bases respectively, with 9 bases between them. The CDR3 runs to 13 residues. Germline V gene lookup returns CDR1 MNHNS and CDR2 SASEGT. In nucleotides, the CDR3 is TGTGCCAGCAGTGAAAATCGAGGGGAAAAACTGTTTTTT. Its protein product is CASSENRGEKLFF.

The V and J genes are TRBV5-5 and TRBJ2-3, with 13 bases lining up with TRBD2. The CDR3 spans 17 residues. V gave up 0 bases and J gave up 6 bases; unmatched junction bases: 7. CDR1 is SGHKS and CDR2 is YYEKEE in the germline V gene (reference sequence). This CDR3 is CASSLVVLAGGRDTQYF. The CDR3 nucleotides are TGTGCCAGCAGCTTGGTTGTACTAGCGGGGGGGCGTGATACGCAGTATTTT.

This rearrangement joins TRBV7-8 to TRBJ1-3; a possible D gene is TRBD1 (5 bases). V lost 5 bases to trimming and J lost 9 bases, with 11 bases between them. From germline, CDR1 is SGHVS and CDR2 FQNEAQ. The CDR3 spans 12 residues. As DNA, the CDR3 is TGTGCCAGCAGCCCGCGGGGGTTCACCATATATTTT. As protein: CASSPRGFTIYF.

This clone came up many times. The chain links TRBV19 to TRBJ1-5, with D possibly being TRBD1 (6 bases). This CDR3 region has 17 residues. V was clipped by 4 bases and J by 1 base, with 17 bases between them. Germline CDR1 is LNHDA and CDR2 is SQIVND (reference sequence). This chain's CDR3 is CASSTTWGGTSNQPQHF. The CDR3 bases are TGTGCCAGTAGTACCACCTGGGGAGGGACAAGCAATCAGCCCCAGCATTTT.

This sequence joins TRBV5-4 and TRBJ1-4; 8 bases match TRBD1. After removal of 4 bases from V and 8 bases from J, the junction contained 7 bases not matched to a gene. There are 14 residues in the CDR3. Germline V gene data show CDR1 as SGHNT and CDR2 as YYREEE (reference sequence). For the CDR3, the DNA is TGTGCCAGCAGCAGGACAGGGACGGTAGAAAAACTGTTTTTT. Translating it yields CASSRTGTVEKLFF.

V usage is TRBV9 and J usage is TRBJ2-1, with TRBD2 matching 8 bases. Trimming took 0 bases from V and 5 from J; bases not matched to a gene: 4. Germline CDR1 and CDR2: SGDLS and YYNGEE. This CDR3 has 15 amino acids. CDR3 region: CASSVVLAAHNEQFF. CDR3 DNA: TGTGCCAGCAGCGTAGTACTAGCGGCGCACAATGAGCAGTTCTTC.

The CDR3 spells CASSLQRGHETGELFF. In DNA, the CDR3 is TGTGCCAGCAGCCTCCAGCGGGGCCATGAGACCGGGGAGCTGTTTTTT. The chain is built from TRBV7-2 and TRBJ2-2, with 7 bases matching TRBD2. This CDR3 is built from 16 residues. After removal of 5 bases from V and 5 bases from J, the junction contained 11 bases not matched to a gene. Germline CDR1 reads SGHTA; CDR2 reads FQGNSA.

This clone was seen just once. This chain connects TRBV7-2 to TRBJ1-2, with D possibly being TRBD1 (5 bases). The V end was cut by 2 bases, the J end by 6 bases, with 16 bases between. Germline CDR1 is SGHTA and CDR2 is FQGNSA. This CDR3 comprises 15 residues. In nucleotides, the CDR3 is TGTGCCAGCAGCTTAAGCAGCCCCCGGGGGGATGGCTACACCTTC. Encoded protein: CASSLSSPRGDGYTF.

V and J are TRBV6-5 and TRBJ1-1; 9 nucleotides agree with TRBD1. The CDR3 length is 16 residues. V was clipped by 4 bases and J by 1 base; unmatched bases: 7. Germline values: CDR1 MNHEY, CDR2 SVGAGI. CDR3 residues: CASSSGQGITNTEAFF. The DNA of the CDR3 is TGTGCCAGCAGTTCGGGACAGGGAATTACGAACACTGAAGCTTTCTTT.

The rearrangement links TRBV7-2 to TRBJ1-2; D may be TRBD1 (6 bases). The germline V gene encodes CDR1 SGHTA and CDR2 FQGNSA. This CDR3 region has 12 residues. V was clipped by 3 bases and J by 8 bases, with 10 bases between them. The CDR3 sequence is CASSFSGEGYTF. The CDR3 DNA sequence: TGTGCCAGCAGCTTTTCAGGGGAAGGCTACACCTTC.

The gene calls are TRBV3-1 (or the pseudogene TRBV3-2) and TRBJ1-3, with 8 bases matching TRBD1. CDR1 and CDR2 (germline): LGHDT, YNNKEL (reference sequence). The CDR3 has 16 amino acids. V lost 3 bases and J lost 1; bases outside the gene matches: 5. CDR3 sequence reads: CASSQGRTGSGNTIYF. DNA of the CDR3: TGTGCCAGCAGCCAGGGACGGACAGGGTCTGGAAACACCATATATTTT.

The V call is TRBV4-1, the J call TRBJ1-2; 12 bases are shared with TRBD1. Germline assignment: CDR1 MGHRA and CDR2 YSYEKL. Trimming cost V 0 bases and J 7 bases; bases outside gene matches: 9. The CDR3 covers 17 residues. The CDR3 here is CASSQEPWGQGAGGYTF. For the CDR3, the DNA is TGCGCCAGCAGCCAAGAACCCTGGGGACAGGGGGCCGGTGGCTACACCTTC.

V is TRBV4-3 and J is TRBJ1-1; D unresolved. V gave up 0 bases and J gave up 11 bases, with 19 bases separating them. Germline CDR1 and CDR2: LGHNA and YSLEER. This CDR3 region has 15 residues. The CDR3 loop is CASSQDSNLRRRAFF. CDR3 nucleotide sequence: TGCGCCAGCAGCCAAGATTCTAACCTAAGGAGACGGGCTTTCTTT.

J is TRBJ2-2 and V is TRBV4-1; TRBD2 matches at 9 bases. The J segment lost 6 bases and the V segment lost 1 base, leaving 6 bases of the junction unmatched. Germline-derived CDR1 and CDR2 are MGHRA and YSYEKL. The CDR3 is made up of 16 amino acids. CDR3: CASSQGRTSDPGELFF. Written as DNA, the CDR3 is TGCGCCAGCAGCCAAGGACGGACTAGCGATCCCGGGGAGCTGTTTTTT.

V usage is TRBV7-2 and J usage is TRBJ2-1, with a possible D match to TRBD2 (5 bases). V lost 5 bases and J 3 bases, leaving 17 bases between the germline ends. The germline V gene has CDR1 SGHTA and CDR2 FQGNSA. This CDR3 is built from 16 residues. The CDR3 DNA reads TGTGCCAGCAGCCCGCGTGTGTCGGGGATCTACAATGAGCAGTTCTTC. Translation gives CASSPRVSGIYNEQFF.

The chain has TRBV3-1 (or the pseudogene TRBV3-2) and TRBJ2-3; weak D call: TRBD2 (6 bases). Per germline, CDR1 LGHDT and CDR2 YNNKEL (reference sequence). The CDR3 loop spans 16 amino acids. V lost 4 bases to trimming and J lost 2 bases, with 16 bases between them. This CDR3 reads CASSLSASAHTDTQYF. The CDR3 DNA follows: TGTGCCAGCAGCCTGAGTGCTAGCGCTCACACAGATACGCAGTATTTT.

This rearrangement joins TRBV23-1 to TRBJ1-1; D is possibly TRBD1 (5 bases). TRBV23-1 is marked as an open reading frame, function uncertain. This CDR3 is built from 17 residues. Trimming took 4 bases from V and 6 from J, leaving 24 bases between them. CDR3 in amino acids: CASSPFPRRQGAPEAFF. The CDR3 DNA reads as TGCGCCAGCAGTCCCTTCCCCCGGAGACAAGGGGCCCCTGAAGCTTTCTTT.

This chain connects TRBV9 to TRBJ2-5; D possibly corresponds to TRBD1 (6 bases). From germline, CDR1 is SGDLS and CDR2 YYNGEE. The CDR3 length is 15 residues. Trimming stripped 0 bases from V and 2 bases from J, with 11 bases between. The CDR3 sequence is CASSVDGGQQETQYF. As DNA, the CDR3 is TGTGCCAGCAGCGTAGATGGAGGACAGCAAGAGACCCAGTACTTC. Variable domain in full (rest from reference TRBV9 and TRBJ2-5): DSGVTQTPKHLITATGQRVTLRCSPRSGDLSVYWYQQSLDQGLQFLIQYYNGEERAKGNILERFSAQQFPDLHSELNLSSLELGDSALYFCASSVDGGQQETQYFGPGTRLLVL.

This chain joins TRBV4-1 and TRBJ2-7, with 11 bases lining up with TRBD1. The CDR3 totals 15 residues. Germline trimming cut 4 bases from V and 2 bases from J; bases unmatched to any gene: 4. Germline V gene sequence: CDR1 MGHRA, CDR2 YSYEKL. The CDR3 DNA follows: TGCGCCAGCAGCCCTAGGGACAGGGGGGCCTACGAGCAGTACTTC. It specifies CASSPRDRGAYEQYF.

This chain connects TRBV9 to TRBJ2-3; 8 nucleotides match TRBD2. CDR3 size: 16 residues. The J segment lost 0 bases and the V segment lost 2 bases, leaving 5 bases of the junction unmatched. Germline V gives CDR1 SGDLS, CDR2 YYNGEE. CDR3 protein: CASSVAGGISTDTQYF. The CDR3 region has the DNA TGTGCCAGCAGCGTGGCGGGGGGAATAAGCACAGATACGCAGTATTTT.

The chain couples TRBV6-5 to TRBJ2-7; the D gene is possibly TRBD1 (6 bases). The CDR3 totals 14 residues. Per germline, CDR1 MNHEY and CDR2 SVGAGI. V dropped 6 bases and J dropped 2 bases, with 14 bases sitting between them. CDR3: CASRTDSQPYEQYF. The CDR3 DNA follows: TGTGCCAGCAGAACGGACAGCCAACCCTACGAGCAGTACTTC.

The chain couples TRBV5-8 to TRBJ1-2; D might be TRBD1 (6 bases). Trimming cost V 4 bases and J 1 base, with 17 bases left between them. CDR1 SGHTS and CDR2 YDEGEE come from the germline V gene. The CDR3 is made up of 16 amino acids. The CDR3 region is CASSAGLDRYNYGYTF. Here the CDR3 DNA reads TGTGCCAGCAGCGCCGGTCTCGACAGGTATAACTATGGCTACACCTTC.